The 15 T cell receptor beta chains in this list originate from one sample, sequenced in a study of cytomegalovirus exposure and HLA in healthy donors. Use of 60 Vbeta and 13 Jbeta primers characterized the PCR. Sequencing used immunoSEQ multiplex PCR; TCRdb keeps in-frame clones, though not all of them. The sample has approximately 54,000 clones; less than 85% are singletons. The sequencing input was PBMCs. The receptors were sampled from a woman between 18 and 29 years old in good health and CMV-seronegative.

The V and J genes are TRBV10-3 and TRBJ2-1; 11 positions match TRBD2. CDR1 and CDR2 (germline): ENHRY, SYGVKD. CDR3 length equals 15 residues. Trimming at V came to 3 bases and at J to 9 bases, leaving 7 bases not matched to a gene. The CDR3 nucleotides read TGTGCCATCAGTGAAATAGCGGGAGGGCCGAGTGAGCAGTTCTTC. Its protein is CAISEIAGGPSEQFF.

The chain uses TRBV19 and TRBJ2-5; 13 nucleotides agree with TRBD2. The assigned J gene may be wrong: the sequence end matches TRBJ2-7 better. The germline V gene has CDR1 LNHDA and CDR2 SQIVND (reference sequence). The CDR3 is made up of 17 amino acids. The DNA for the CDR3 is TGTGCCAGTAGTACGGGACTAGCGGGGATCCCTCTGAACGAGCAGTACTTC. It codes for CASSTGLAGIPLNEQYF.

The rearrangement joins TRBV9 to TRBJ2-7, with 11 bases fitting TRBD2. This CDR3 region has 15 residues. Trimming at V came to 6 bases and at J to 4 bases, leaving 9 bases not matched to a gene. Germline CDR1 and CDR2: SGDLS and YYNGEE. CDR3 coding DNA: TGTGCCAGCATCCCCGGAATAGCGGGAGGGTACGAGCAGTACTTC. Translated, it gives CASIPGIAGGYEQYF.

The CDR3 sequence: CASSLGAASNTEAFF. In DNA, the CDR3 is TGCGCCAGCAGCTTGGGGGCAGCCTCGAACACTGAAGCTTTCTTT. The V call is TRBV5-1, the J call TRBJ1-1; D gene unclear. The CDR3 loop spans 15 amino acids. Germline CDR1 and CDR2: SGHRS and YFSETQ. Trimming pared 0 bases from V and 1 base from J, leaving 10 bases between.

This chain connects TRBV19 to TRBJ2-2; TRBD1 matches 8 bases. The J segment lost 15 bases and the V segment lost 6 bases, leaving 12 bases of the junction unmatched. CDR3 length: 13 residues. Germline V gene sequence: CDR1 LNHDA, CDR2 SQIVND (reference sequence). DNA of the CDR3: TGTGCCAGTAGAAGGGACAGGCTAGGGTGGATGTTTTTT. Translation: CASRRDRLGWMFF.

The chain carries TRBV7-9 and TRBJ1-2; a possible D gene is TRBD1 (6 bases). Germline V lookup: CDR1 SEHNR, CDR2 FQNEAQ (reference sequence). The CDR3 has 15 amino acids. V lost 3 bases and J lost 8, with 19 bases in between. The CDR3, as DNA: TGTGCCAGCAGCTTCCACTCGGGGGGGCGCGAGGGCTACACCTTC. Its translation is CASSFHSGGREGYTF.

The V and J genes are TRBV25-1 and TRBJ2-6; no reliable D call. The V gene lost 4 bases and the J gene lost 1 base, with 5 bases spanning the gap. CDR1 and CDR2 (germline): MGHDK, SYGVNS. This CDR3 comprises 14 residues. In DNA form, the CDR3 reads TGTGCCAGCAGTGCTAATTCTGGGGCCAACGTCCTGACTTTC. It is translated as CASSANSGANVLTF. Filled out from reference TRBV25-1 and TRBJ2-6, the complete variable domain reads EADIYQTPRYLVIGTGKKITLECSQTMGHDKMYWYQQDPGMELHLIHYSYGVNSTEKGDLSSESTVSRIRTEHFPLTLESARPSHTSQYLCASSANSGANVLTFGAGSRLTVL.

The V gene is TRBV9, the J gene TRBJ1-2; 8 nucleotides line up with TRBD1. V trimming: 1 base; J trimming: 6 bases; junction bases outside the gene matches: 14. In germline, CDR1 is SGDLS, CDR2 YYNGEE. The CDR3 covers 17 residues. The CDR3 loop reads CASSVYRASGQVHGYTF. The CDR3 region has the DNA TGTGCCAGCAGCGTATATAGGGCCTCGGGACAGGTCCATGGCTACACCTTC.

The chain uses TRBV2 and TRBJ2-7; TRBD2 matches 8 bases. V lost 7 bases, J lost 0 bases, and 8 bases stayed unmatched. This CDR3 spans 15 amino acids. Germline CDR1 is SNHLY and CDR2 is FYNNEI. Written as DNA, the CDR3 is TGTGCCAGCATGGGGACGGGAGGGATCTCCTACGAGCAGTACTTC. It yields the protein CASMGTGGISYEQYF.

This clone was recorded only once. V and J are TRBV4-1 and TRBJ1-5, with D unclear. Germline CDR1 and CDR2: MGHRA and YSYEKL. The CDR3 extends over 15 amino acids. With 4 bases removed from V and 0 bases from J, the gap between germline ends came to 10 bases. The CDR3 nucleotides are TGCGCCAGCAGCCCGCGGGAGTATAGCAATCAGCCCCAGCATTTT. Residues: CASSPREYSNQPQHF.

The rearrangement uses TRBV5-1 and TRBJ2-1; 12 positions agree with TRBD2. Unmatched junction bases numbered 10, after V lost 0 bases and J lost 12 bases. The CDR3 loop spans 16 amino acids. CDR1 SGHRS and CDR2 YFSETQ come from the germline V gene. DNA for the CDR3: TGCGCCAGCAGCTTGGGGCTAGCGGGAGGGATAGTTGGGCAGTTCTTC. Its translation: CASSLGLAGGIVGQFF.

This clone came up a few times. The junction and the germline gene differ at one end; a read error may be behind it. As DNA, the CDR3 is TGTGCCAGCAGTGATTCGGGTTCCTCTGGGGCCAACGGCCTGACTTTC. Encoded protein: CASSDSGSSGANGLTF. The chain joins TRBV6-4 to TRBJ2-6; tentative D call: TRBD1 (5 bases). Germline V gene data show CDR1 as MRHNA and CDR2 as SNTAGT. The CDR3 contains 16 residues.

The CDR3: CATSRDRQGRAEAFF. The CDR3 DNA is TGTGCCACCAGCAGAGATCGCCAGGGCAGGGCTGAAGCTTTCTTT. The chain couples TRBV15 to TRBJ1-1; D is possibly TRBD1 (5 bases). Trimming left V 0 bases short and J 6 bases short, with 14 bases between. This CDR3 is built from 15 residues. The germline V gene encodes CDR1 LNHNV and CDR2 YYDKDF (reference sequence).

DNA for the CDR3: TGCGCCAGCAGCCAGCAGGAGGGACAGGGTGGCCATGAGCAGTTCTTC. Amino acids: CASSQQEGQGGHEQFF. V usage is TRBV4-1 and J usage is TRBJ2-1, with 9 bases lining up with TRBD1. Losses at the gene ends were 3 bases for V and 8 bases for J; bases not matched to a gene: 11. Looked up from germline, CDR1 is MGHRA and CDR2 is YSYEKL. The CDR3 covers 16 residues.

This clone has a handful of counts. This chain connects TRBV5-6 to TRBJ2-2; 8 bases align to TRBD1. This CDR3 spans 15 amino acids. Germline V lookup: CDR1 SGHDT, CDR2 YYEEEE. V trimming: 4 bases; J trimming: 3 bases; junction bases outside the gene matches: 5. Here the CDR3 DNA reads TGTGCCAGCAGCCGCACAGGGGGGTACACCGGGGAGCTGTTTTTT. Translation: CASSRTGGYTGELFF. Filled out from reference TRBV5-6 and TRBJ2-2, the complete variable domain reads DAGVTQSPTHLIKTRGQQVTLRCSPKSGHDTVSWYQQALGQGPQFIFQYYEEEERQRGNFPDRFSGHQFPNYSSELNVNALLLGDSALYLCASSRTGGYTGELFFGEGSRLTVL.